Listed here are 27 T cell receptor beta chains from one sample, sequenced in a study of human T cells and chemical hapten exposure. TCRdb reprocessed the RACE reads via MiXCR and lists one record per CDR3 protein. Found here are about 41,000 distinct CDR3 sequences, 3% to 4.5% of them singletons; the top ten hold approximately 24%. Described time point: patch test 1, 2 weeks after DPC sensitization. The treatment: therapeutic diphenylcyclopropenone sensitization with weekly scalp DPC. Total RNA was isolated from unfractionated whole blood. Sequences were derived from whole blood, sampled in connection with sensitization to the hapten diphenylcyclopropenone (DPC). Receptors originate from a man aged 45 to 65 with alopecia areata. Some clones in this sample may be carry-over from other donors' samples.

In its sample, this clonotype is medium-sized (0.01 to 0.1%). The V and J genes are TRBV7-2 and TRBJ2-1; D possibly corresponds to TRBD2 (6 bases). Germline V gives CDR1 SGHTA, CDR2 FQGNSA. This CDR3 region has 14 residues. V was trimmed by 2 bases and J by 6 bases, leaving 11 bases between them. The CDR3 loop is CASSLLGTRNEQFF. The CDR3 nucleotides read TGTGCCAGCAGCTTATTGGGGACTCGCAATGAGCAGTTCTTC.

There are many counts of this clonotype. This chain connects TRBV5-6 to TRBJ2-1, with 7 bases identical to TRBD2. The CDR3 sequence is 15 residues long. Trimming cost V 1 base and J 4 bases; bases outside gene matches: 5. Germline CDR1 reads SGHDT; CDR2 reads YYEEEE. The CDR3 here is CASSLLSGDYNEQFF. For the CDR3, the DNA is TGTGCCAGCAGCTTGCTCAGCGGGGATTACAATGAGCAGTTCTTC.

This clonotype was seen ten or more times. The chain is built from TRBV6-5 and TRBJ2-3, with 8 bases aligning to TRBD2. J lost 4 bases, V lost 6 bases, and 3 bases had no gene match. This CDR3 has 13 amino acids. CDR1 and CDR2 from the germline V gene are MNHEY and SVGAGI. Here the CDR3 reads CASRTGGADTQYF. CDR3 DNA: TGTGCCAGCAGAACGGGGGGGGCAGATACGCAGTATTTT.

This clonotype has a count of ten or more. This chain uses TRBV10-3 with TRBJ1-1; 8 positions match TRBD1. The ends lost 7 bases at V and 3 bases at J; junction bases unmatched: 4. This CDR3 is built from 13 residues. CDR1 is ENHRY and CDR2 is SYGVKD in the germline V gene. The DNA for the CDR3 is TGTGCCATCAACGGACAGGGCGACACTGAAGCTTTCTTT. It translates to CAINGQGDTEAFF.

This clonotype showed up many times. CDR3 DNA: TGTGCCAGCAGTACTAGCGCGTACACCGGGGAGCTGTTTTTT. As protein: CASSTSAYTGELFF. V is TRBV12-3 or TRBV12-4 and J is TRBJ2-2; 7 nucleotides agree with TRBD2. Trimming took 5 bases from V and 3 from J; bases not matched to a gene: 3. This CDR3 has 14 residues.

This clonotype was recorded at least ten times. The J gene is TRBJ2-3, the V gene TRBV7-2; D unclear. The V gene's germline CDR1 is SGHTA and CDR2 FQGNSA. This CDR3 is built from 15 residues. With 2 bases removed from V and 0 bases from J, the gap between germline ends came to 9 bases. This CDR3 is CASSLSAPSTDTQYF. CDR3 DNA: TGTGCCAGCAGCTTAAGCGCGCCTAGCACAGATACGCAGTATTTT.

The table lists this clonotype with many counts. J is TRBJ1-5 and V is TRBV4-3, with D unclear. Germline assignment: CDR1 LGHNA and CDR2 YSLEER. V lost 0 bases, J lost 7 bases, and 7 bases lay in between. CDR3 size: 13 residues. The CDR3 is CASSQDRGQPQHF. The DNA for the CDR3 is TGCGCCAGCAGCCAAGATCGAGGACAGCCCCAGCATTTT.

This clonotype was detected a few times. The chain is built from TRBV7-9 and TRBJ2-3, with 9 nucleotides matching TRBD2. CDR3 length equals 16 residues. The trim removed 5 bases at V and 4 bases at J, leaving 10 bases unmatched. CDR1 and CDR2 (germline): SEHNR, FQNEAQ (reference sequence). The CDR3 nucleotides read TGTGCCAGCAGCCTAAATAGCGGGAGTGTCGCAGATACGCAGTATTTT. Amino acid sequence: CASSLNSGSVADTQYF.

This clonotype has more than one count but fewer than ten. The V call is TRBV27, the J call TRBJ2-3; 8 bases agree with TRBD1. Trimming took 2 bases from V and 2 from J; bases not matched to a gene: 6. Germline V gives CDR1 MNHEY, CDR2 SMNVEV (reference sequence). This CDR3 is 16 amino acids long. The CDR3: CASSLIRTGFTDTQYF. CDR3 nucleotides: TGTGCCAGCAGTTTAATAAGGACAGGGTTCACAGATACGCAGTATTTT.

This clonotype was counted many times. The chain uses TRBV27 and TRBJ2-6; TRBD1 is a possible D gene (5 bases). The CDR3 length is 14 residues. V was cut by 4 bases and J by 4 bases, with 8 bases left in between. The germline V gene has CDR1 MNHEY and CDR2 SMNVEV (reference sequence). CDR3 protein: CASSSGFGANVLTF. The CDR3 coding sequence is TGTGCCAGCAGTTCAGGGTTCGGGGCCAACGTCCTGACTTTC. Filled out from reference TRBV27 and TRBJ2-6, the complete variable domain reads EAQVTQNPRYLITVTGKKLTVTCSQNMNHEYMSWYRQDPGLGLRQIYYSMNVEVTDKGDVPEGYKVSRKEKRNFPLILESPSPNQTSLYFCASSSGFGANVLTFGAGSRLTVL.

This clonotype has ten or more counts. The chain's CDR3 is CASSLALGLAGPDEQYF. CDR3 bases: TGTGCCAGCAGCTTAGCCTTAGGACTAGCGGGTCCGGACGAGCAGTACTTC. The rearrangement uses TRBV7-2 and TRBJ2-7, with TRBD2 identical over 11 bases. CDR3 length equals 17 residues. V was clipped by 0 bases and J by 5 bases; unmatched bases: 9. In germline, CDR1 is SGHTA, CDR2 FQGNSA.

This clonotype has a count of ten or more. V usage is TRBV5-1 and J usage is TRBJ2-1; D is perhaps TRBD1 or TRBD2 (6 bases each). V was pared by 4 bases and J by 8 bases, with 16 bases between. Germline V gene lookup returns CDR1 SGHRS and CDR2 YFSETQ. The CDR3 runs 14 residues. The DNA of the CDR3 is TGCGCCAGCAGCCTGGGGAGGACAGTGCATGAGCAGTTCTTC. Its protein product is CASSLGRTVHEQFF.

There are many counts of this clonotype. The chain has TRBV12-5 and TRBJ2-3; a possible D gene is TRBD2 (5 bases). The CDR3 covers 11 residues. V gave up 8 bases and J gave up 8 bases, with 11 bases separating them. Germline CDR1 is LGHNT and CDR2 is FRNRAP. CDR3 amino acids: CASRGTGTQYF. Here the CDR3 DNA reads TGTGCTAGTCGGGGAACGGGTACGCAGTATTTT.

The sample holds many counts of this clonotype. The V call is TRBV6-2 or TRBV6-3, the J call TRBJ2-3; 9 positions agree with TRBD2. CDR1 is MNHEY, CDR2 SVGEGT, per germline. The CDR3 is 14 residues long. V shed 6 bases and J 1 base; nucleotides not matched to a gene: 2. The CDR3 region is CASRIAGGTDTQYF. The DNA for the CDR3 is TGTGCCAGCAGGATAGCGGGAGGCACAGATACGCAGTATTTT.

This clonotype was detected ten times or more. The chain employs TRBV27 and TRBJ2-1; 7 bases agree with TRBD2. CDR3 length: 13 residues. Germline values: CDR1 MNHEY, CDR2 SMNVEV (reference sequence). Germline trimming cut 5 bases from V and 5 bases from J; bases unmatched to any gene: 3. The CDR3 here is CASSVGLDNEQFF. CDR3 nucleotides: TGTGCCAGCAGTGTCGGACTAGACAATGAGCAGTTCTTC.

The table lists this clonotype with a few counts. The chain combines TRBV5-1 with TRBJ2-3, with 11 bases aligning to TRBD2. Germline CDR1 reads SGHRS; CDR2 reads YFSETQ. The CDR3 covers 16 residues. Unmatched junction bases numbered 6, after V lost 5 bases and J lost 1 base. CDR3 amino acids: CASRPPGLAGTDTQYF. CDR3 sequence (DNA): TGCGCCAGCAGACCCCCGGGACTAGCGGGCACAGATACGCAGTATTTT. Complete variable domain (other parts from reference TRBV5-1 and TRBJ2-3): KAGVTQTPRYLIKTRGQQVTLSCSPISGHRSVSWYQQTPGQGLQFLFEYFSETQRNKGNFPGRFSGRQFSNSRSEMNVSTLELGDSALYLCASRPPGLAGTDTQYFGPGTRLTVL.

The chain couples TRBV18 to TRBJ2-1; TRBD2 matches 11 bases. The germline V gene has CDR1 KGHSH and CDR2 LQKENI. The CDR3 extends over 15 amino acids. V lost 3 bases to trimming and J lost 4 bases; unmatched junction nucleotides: 2. The CDR3 here is CASSPTSGDYNEQFF. The CDR3 bases are TGTGCCAGCTCACCGACTAGCGGGGATTACAATGAGCAGTTCTTC.

This clonotype was observed at least ten times. The gene calls are TRBV10-1 and TRBJ2-7, with 7 bases fitting TRBD1. CDR1 and CDR2 from the germline V gene are WNHNN and SYGVQD (reference sequence). The V gene end was trimmed by 5 bases and the J gene end by 2 bases; junction bases not matched to a gene: 3. This CDR3 comprises 13 residues. The CDR3, as DNA: TGCGCCAGCAGTACCGGGACAGCCTACGAGCAGTACTTC. Translated, it gives CASSTGTAYEQYF.

This clonotype has at least ten counts. This chain joins TRBV24-1 and TRBJ1-5; possible D gene TRBD1, 5 bases. CDR3 length: 12 residues. Trimming shortened V by 5 bases and J by 9 bases, and 10 bases separated the two germline ends. Germline V gene sequence: CDR1 KGHDR, CDR2 SFDVKD. Written as DNA, the CDR3 is TGTGCCACCAGTGGCGGGACTGGGCCCCAGCATTTT. Its translation: CATSGGTGPQHF.

This clonotype was seen many times. The CDR3 reads CASSLAFGMNTEAFF. The CDR3 nucleotides read TGTGCCAGCAGCTTAGCGTTCGGTATGAACACTGAAGCTTTCTTT. The rearrangement uses TRBV7-9 and TRBJ1-1; no definite D call. The CDR3 has 15 amino acids. Between the trimmed V and J ends, which lost 0 bases and 0 bases, there was a span of 8 bases. The germline V gene has CDR1 SEHNR and CDR2 FQNEAQ (reference sequence).

This clonotype was seen a handful of times. The V call is TRBV2, the J call TRBJ1-3; perhaps TRBD1 as D (5 bases). Between the trimmed V and J ends, which lost 6 bases and 0 bases, there was a span of 6 bases. CDR3 length equals 13 residues. Germline V gene lookup returns CDR1 SNHLY and CDR2 FYNNEI. The CDR3 region is CASRQDSGNTIYF. The CDR3, as DNA: TGTGCCAGCAGACAGGACTCTGGAAACACCATATATTTT. The whole variable domain, filled in from reference TRBV2 and TRBJ1-3, reads EPEVTQTPSHQVTQMGQEVILRCVPISNHLYFYWYRQILGQKVEFLVSFYNNEISEKSEIFDDQFSVERPDGSNFTLKIRSTKLEDSAMYFCASRQDSGNTIYFGEGSWLTVV.

Ten or more counts support this clonotype. This sequence joins TRBV6-2 or TRBV6-3 and TRBJ1-4; no clear D. The V end was cut by 6 bases, the J end by 6 bases, with 8 bases between. The length of the CDR3 is 12 residues. CDR1 and CDR2 from the germline V gene are MNHEY and SVGEGT. The CDR3 DNA reads TGTGCCAGCAGCCCTGCTGATGAAAAACTGTTTTTT. Its translation: CASSPADEKLFF.

This clonotype has only a few counts. The rearrangement joins TRBV3-1 to TRBJ1-1, with TRBD1 identical over 8 bases. This CDR3 contains 14 residues. Looked up from germline, CDR1 is LGHDT and CDR2 is YNNKEL (reference sequence). V lost 1 base and J lost 5; bases outside the gene matches: 3. As DNA, the CDR3 is TGTGCCAGCAGCCAAGGGACAGGGTGGACTGAAGCTTTCTTT. It codes for CASSQGTGWTEAFF.

This clonotype was counted ten times or more. V and J are TRBV6-5 and TRBJ1-6, with D possibly matching TRBD1 (5 bases). V lost 2 bases and J 6 bases, leaving 14 bases between the germline ends. CDR3 length: 16 residues. The germline V gene encodes CDR1 MNHEY and CDR2 SVGAGI. CDR3 sequence: CASSYMGRGGNSPLHF. CDR3 coding DNA: TGTGCCAGCAGTTACATGGGGCGGGGTGGTAATTCACCCCTCCACTTT.

This clonotype was found many times. The chain combines TRBV29-1 with TRBJ2-6; the D is unclear. Germline values: CDR1 SQVTM, CDR2 ANQGSEA. Deletions cut 6 bases from V and 0 bases from J, with 18 bases between. The CDR3 is 17 amino acids. The CDR3 DNA reads as TGCAGCGTAGGCCCCATTACCACCATCTCTGGGGCCAACGTCCTGACTTTC. Its translation: CSVGPITTISGANVLTF.

This clonotype has ten or more counts. V usage is TRBV7-9 and J usage is TRBJ2-7; 9 positions match TRBD1. Germline CDR1 is SEHNR and CDR2 is FQNEAQ (reference sequence). This CDR3 spans 13 amino acids. V dropped 0 bases and J dropped 9; count of bases not matched to a gene: 3. The CDR3 is CASSLAQDRGQYF. The DNA of the CDR3 is TGTGCCAGCAGCTTAGCGCAGGACAGGGGGCAGTACTTC.

This clonotype has more than one count but fewer than ten. This chain connects TRBV29-1 to TRBJ1-1, with D uncertain. Trimming pared 2 bases from V and 5 bases from J, leaving 12 bases between. The V gene's germline CDR1 is SQVTM and CDR2 ANQGSEA. CDR3 size: 13 residues. This CDR3 reads CSVERARGTEAFF. The CDR3, as DNA: TGCAGCGTTGAAAGGGCGCGGGGTACTGAAGCTTTCTTT.